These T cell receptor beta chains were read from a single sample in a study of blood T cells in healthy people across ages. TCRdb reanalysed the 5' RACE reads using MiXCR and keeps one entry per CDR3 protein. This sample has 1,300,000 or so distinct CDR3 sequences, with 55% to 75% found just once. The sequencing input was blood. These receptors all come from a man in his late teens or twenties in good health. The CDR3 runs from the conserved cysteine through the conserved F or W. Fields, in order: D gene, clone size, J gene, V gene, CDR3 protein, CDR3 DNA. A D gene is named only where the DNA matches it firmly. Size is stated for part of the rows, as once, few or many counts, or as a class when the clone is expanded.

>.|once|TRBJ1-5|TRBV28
CASEAGGFGNQPQHF
TGTGCCAGTGAGGCGGGGGGCTTTGGCAATCAGCCCCAGCATTTT
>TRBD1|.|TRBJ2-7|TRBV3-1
CASSPQKKGTGDLYQQYF
TGTGCCAGCAGCCCGCAAAAAAAGGGGACAGGGGACCTTTATCAGCAGTACTTC
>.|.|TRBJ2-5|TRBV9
CASSVQGSQETQYF
TGTGCCAGCAGCGTCCAGGGGTCCCAAGAGACCCAGTACTTC
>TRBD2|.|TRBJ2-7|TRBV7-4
CASSLGSGASGKMYEQYF
TGTGCCAGCAGCTTAGGTAGTGGGGCTAGCGGAAAGATGTACGAGCAGTACTTC
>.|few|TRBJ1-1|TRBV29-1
CSVESQPNTEAFF
TGCAGCGTTGAGAGTCAGCCCAACACTGAAGCTTTCTTT
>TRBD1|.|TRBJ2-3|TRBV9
CASSVETGGQDTQYF
TGTGCCAGCAGCGTAGAAACAGGGGGCCAAGATACGCAGTATTTT
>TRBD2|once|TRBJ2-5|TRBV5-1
CASMASGGQETQYF
TGCGCCAGCATGGCTAGCGGGGGACAAGAGACCCAGTACTTC
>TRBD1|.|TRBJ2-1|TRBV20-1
CSARDSEGAANEQFF
TGCAGTGCTAGAGATAGTGAGGGGGCGGCGAATGAGCAGTTCTTC
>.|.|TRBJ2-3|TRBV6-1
CASSAPGILSTDTQYF
TGTGCCAGCAGTGCGCCAGGGATACTTAGCACAGATACGCAGTATTTT
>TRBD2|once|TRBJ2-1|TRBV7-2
CASSSLPGLVYEQFF
TGTGCCAGCAGCTCATTACCGGGACTAGTGTATGAGCAGTTCTTC
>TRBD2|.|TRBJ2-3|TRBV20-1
CSARKSGRATDTQYF
TGCAGTGCTAGAAAGAGCGGGAGAGCCACAGATACGCAGTATTTT
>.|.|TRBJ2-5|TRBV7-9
CASSPTRLETQYF
TGTGCCAGCAGCCCGACCAGGTTAGAGACCCAGTACTTC
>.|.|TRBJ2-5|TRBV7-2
CASSSKIWGEQYF
TGTGCCAGCAGCTCCAAAATCTGGGGAGAGCAGTACTTC
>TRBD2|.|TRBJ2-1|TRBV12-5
CASGTGTSGTSGSYNEQFF
TGTGCTAGTGGTACCGGGACTAGCGGGACTTCGGGCTCCTACAATGAGCAGTTCTTC
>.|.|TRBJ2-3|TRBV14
CASSPVGGADTQYF
TGTGCCAGCAGCCCGGTTGGGGGAGCAGATACGCAGTATTTT
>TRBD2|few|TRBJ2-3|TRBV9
CASSTGGSADTQYF
TGTGCCAGCAGCACCGGGGGGTCGGCAGATACGCAGTATTTT
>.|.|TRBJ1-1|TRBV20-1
CSARDGRDSWMAEAFF
TGCAGTGCTAGAGATGGGAGAGACAGTTGGATGGCTGAAGCTTTCTTT
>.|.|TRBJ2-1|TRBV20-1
CSARDWATIHNGQFF
TGCAGTGCTAGAGATTGGGCTACTATCCACAATGGGCAGTTCTTC
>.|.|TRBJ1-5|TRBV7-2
CASSIQQGGDQPQHF
TGTGCCAGCAGCATACAACAGGGCGGGGATCAGCCCCAGCATTTT
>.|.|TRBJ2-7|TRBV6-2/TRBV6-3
CASSYSALQNWDEQYF
TGTGCCAGCAGTTACTCGGCCCTCCAGAATTGGGACGAGCAGTACTTC
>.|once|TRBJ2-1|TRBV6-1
CASSWMEEEQFF
TGTGCCAGCAGCTGGATGGAGGAAGAGCAGTTCTTC
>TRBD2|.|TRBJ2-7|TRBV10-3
CAISETSGSSHEQYF
TGTGCCATCAGTGAGACAAGCGGGAGTTCCCACGAGCAGTACTTC
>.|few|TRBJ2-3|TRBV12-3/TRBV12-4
CASSIRLDTQYF
TGTGCCAGCAGTATCAGGCTAGATACGCAGTATTTT
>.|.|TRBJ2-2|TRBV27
CASSERWELGTGELFF
TGTGCCAGCAGCGAACGATGGGAGTTAGGGACCGGGGAGCTGTTTTTT
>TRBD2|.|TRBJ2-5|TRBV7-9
CASSLLAGGLNEQYF
TGTGCCAGCAGCCTTCTAGCGGGGGGGCTCAATGAGCAGTACTTC
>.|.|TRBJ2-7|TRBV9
CASSVGIGSYEQYF
TGTGCCAGCAGCGTAGGAATAGGGAGCTACGAGCAGTACTTC
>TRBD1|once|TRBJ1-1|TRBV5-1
CASSIQGAPDTEAFF
TGCGCCAGCAGCATCCAGGGGGCGCCGGACACTGAAGCTTTCTTT
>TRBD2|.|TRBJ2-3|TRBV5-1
CASSFTSGGPDTQYF
TGCGCCAGCAGCTTTACTAGCGGGGGCCCAGATACGCAGTATTTT
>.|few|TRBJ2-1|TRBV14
CASSQGRDQFF
TGTGCCAGCAGCCAAGGGAGGGACCAGTTCTTC
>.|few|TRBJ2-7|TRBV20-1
CSARRWATVAYEQYF
TGCAGTGCTCGCCGTTGGGCTACAGTAGCCTACGAGCAGTACTTC
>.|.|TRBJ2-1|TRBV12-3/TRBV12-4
CASSFGFSYNEQFF
TGTGCCAGCAGTTTTGGGTTTTCCTACAATGAGCAGTTCTTC
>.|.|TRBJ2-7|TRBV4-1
CASSPSAQGYYEQYF
TGCGCCAGCAGCCCCTCGGCACAGGGCTACTACGAGCAGTACTTC
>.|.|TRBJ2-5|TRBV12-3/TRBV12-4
CASSLGAIGETQYF
TGTGCCAGCAGTCTGGGAGCGATCGGGGAGACCCAGTACTTC
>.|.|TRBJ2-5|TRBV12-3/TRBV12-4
CASSFDGQETQYF
TGTGCCAGCAGTTTCGACGGACAAGAGACCCAGTACTTC
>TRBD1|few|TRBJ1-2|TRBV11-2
CASSLNPTGLYGYTF
TGTGCCAGCAGCTTAAACCCGACAGGGCTCTATGGCTACACCTTC
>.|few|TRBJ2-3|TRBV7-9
CASSLTVAPDTQYF
TGTGCCAGCAGCTTAACTGTGGCGCCCGATACGCAGTATTTT
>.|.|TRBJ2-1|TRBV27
CASSSLTVNEQFF
TGTGCCAGCAGTTCACTAACCGTGAATGAGCAGTTCTTC
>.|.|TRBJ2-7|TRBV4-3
CASSEGLVGNEQYF
TGCGCCAGCAGCGAAGGACTTGTGGGGAATGAGCAGTACTTC
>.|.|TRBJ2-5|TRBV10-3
CAISEGDKQYF
TGTGCCATCAGTGAAGGTGATAAGCAGTACTTC
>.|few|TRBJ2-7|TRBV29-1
CSVETVSYEQYF
TGCAGCGTTGAGACAGTCTCCTACGAGCAGTACTTC
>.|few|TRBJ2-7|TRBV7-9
CASGSLGEQYF
TGTGCCAGCGGCTCCTTGGGCGAGCAGTACTTC
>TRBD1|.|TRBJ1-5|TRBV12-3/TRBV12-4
CASSSGTGNWERGPNQPQHF
TGTGCCAGCAGTTCCGGGACAGGGAATTGGGAGAGGGGGCCGAATCAGCCCCAGCATTTT
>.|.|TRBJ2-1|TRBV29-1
CSVEASAPLSYNEQFF
TGCAGCGTTGAAGCCAGCGCACCCCTCTCCTACAATGAGCAGTTCTTC
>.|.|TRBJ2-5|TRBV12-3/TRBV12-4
CASSRTQKETQYF
TGTGCCAGCAGCAGGACTCAGAAAGAGACCCAGTACTTC
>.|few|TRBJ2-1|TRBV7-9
CASSFYPNEQFF
TGTGCCAGCAGCTTCTACCCCAATGAGCAGTTCTTC
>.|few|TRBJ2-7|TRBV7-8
CASSEGPGFYEQYF
TGTGCCAGCAGCGAGGGTCCGGGTTTCTACGAGCAGTACTTC
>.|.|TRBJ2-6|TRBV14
CASSDREVSGANVLTF
TGTGCCAGCAGCGACAGAGAAGTCTCTGGGGCCAACGTCCTGACTTTC
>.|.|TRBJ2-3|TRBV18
CASSPDVADTQYF
TGTGCCAGCTCACCGGACGTCGCGGATACGCAGTATTTT
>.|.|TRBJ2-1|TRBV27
CASGGTNSGEQFF
TGTGCCAGCGGCGGGACCAACTCGGGTGAGCAGTTCTTC
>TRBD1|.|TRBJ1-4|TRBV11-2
CACSQGTGLEKLFF
TGTGCCTGCAGCCAGGGGACAGGGCTGGAAAAACTGTTTTTT
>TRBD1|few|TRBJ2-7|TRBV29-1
CSVGVDRGTYEQYF
TGCAGCGTTGGAGTTGACAGGGGAACCTACGAGCAGTACTTC
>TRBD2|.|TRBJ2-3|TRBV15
CATSPSTSGAADTQYF
TGTGCCACCAGCCCGTCGACTAGCGGGGCTGCAGATACGCAGTATTTT